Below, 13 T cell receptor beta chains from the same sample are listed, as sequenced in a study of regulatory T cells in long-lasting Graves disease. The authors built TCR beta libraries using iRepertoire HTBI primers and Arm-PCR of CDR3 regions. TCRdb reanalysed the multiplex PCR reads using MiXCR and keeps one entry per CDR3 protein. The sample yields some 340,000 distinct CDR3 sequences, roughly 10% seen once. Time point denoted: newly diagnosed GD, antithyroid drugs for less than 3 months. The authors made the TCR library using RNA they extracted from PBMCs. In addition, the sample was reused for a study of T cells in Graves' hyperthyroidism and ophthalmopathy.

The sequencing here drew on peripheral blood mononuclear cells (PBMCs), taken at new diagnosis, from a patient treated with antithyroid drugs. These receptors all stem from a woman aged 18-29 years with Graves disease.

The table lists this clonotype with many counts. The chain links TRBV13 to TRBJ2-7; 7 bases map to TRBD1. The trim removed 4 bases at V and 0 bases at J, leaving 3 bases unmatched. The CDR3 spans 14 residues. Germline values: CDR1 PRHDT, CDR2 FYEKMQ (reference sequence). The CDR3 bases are TGTGCCAGCAGCTGGGGGACAGACTCCTACGAGCAGTACTTC. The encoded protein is CASSWGTDSYEQYF.

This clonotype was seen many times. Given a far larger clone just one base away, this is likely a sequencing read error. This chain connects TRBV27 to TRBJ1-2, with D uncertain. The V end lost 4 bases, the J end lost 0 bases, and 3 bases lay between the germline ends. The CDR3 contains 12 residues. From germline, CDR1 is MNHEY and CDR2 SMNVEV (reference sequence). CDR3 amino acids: CASSSTNYGYTF. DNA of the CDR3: TGTGCCAGCAGTTCCACTAACTATGGCTACACCTTC.

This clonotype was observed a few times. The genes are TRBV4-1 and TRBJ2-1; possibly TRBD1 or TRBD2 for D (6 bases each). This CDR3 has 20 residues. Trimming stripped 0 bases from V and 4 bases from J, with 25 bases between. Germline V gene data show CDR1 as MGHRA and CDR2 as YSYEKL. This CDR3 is CASSQDILGGGFKIYNEQFF. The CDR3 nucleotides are TGCGCCAGCAGCCAAGACATTCTGGGGGGCGGGTTCAAAATATACAATGAGCAGTTCTTC.

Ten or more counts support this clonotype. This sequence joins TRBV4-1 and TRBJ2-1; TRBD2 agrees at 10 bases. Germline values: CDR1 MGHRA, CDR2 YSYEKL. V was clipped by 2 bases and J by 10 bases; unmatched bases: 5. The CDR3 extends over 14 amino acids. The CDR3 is CASSQSNSGREQFF. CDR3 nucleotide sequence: TGCGCCAGCAGCCAAAGTAATAGCGGGAGGGAGCAGTTCTTC.

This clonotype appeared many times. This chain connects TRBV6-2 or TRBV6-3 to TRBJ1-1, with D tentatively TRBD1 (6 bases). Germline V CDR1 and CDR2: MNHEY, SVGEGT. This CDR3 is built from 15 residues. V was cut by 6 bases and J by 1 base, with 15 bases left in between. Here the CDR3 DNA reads TGTGCCAGCAGCCAAAATGGGACAAGGAACACTGAAGCTTTCTTT. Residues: CASSQNGTRNTEAFF.

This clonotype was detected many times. The CDR3 loop is CASSSPAPVETQYF. The CDR3 DNA is TGTGCCAGCAGCTCCCCGGCCCCGGTAGAGACCCAGTACTTC. The chain carries TRBV7-9 and TRBJ2-5; D remains unclear. The germline V gene encodes CDR1 SEHNR and CDR2 FQNEAQ (reference sequence). This CDR3 spans 14 amino acids. V was shortened by 4 bases and J by 4 bases, with 13 bases between the two germline ends.

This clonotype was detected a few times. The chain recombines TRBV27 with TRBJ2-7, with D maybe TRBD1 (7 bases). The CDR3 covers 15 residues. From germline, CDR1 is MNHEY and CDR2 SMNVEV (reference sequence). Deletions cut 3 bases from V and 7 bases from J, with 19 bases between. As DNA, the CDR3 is TGTGCCAGCAGTTTGGGGGGACAGCCTTCTGAAGAGCAGTACTTC. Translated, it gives CASSLGGQPSEEQYF.

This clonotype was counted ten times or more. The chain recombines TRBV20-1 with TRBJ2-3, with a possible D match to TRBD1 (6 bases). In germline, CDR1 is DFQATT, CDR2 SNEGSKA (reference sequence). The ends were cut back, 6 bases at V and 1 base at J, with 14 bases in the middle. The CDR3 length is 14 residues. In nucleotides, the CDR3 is TGCAGTGCCAAGGCAGGGGCCGGCACAGATACGCAGTATTTT. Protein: CSAKAGAGTDTQYF.

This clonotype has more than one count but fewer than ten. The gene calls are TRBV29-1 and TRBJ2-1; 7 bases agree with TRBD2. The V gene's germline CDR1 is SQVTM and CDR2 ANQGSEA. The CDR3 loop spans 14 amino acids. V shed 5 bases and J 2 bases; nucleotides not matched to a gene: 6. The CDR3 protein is CSVLAGETYNEQFF. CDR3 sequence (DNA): TGCAGCGTTTTAGCGGGCGAGACCTACAATGAGCAGTTCTTC.

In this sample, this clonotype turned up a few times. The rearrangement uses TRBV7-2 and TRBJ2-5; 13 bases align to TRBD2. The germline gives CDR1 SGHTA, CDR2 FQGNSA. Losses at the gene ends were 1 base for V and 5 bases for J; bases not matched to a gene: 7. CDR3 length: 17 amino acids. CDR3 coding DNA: TGTGCCAGCAGCTTAGGAACTAGCGGGGGGGCCGTGGAGACCCAGTACTTC. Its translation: CASSLGTSGGAVETQYF.

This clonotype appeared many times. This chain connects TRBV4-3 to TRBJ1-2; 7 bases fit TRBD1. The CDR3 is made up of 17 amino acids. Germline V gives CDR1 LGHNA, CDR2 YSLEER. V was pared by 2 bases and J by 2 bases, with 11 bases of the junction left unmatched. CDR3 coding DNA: TGCGCCAGCAGCCAACAGACAGGGCCCACACACAACTATGGCTACACCTTC. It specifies CASSQQTGPTHNYGYTF.

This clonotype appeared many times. Written as DNA, the CDR3 is TGTGCCAGCAGCGTAGATTCGCGGGGATCACCCCTCCACTTT. Translated: CASSVDSRGSPLHF. V and J are TRBV9 and TRBJ1-6; no reliable D call. Trimming cost V 0 bases and J 10 bases, with 11 bases left between them. There are 14 residues in the CDR3. Germline V gene lookup returns CDR1 SGDLS and CDR2 YYNGEE.

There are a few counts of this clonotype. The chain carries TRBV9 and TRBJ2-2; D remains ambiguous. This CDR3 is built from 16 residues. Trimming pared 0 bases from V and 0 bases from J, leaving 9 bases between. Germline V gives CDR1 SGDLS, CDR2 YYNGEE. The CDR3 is CASSVDVGTNTGELFF. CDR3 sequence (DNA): TGTGCCAGCAGCGTAGACGTCGGAACGAACACCGGGGAGCTGTTTTTT. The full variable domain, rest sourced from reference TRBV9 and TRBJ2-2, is DSGVTQTPKHLITATGQRVTLRCSPRSGDLSVYWYQQSLDQGLQFLIQYYNGEERAKGNILERFSAQQFPDLHSELNLSSLELGDSALYFCASSVDVGTNTGELFFGEGSRLTVL.